This TCR beta chain is drawn from a study of blood T cell repertoires in COVID-19. Across the whole study: Italy, Spain and the United States were the sources of the convalescent and acute COVID-19 samples. Sample material is recorded as cDNA or gDNA derived from T cells, B-cell-depleted T cells, or PBMCs.

The CDR3 is 15 residues long. V was pared by 3 bases and J by 0 bases, with 10 bases between. Germline CDR1 reads SGHTA; CDR2 reads FQGTGA. In the study's own analysis: Estimation of nucleated cell counts relied on the amplification of reference gene primers. Assay: immunoSEQ multiplex PCR; the TCRdb copy retains only in-frame clones and omits some. V and J calls and clone size are copied from that table; D and trimming were computed from the DNA. The sample lists about 250,000 clones, 85% to 90% seen once, with just under 1% in the top ten. V is TRBV7-3 and J is TRBJ2-3; unclear D gene. The material sequenced was peripheral blood. The receptor comes from a woman between 40 and 55 years old who had recovered from COVID-19. CDR3 loop: CASSFIGSSTDTQYF. DNA of the CDR3: TGTGCCAGCAGCTTTATCGGGTCTAGCACAGATACGCAGTATTTT. Full variable domain (missing parts from reference TRBV7-3 and TRBJ2-3): GAGVSQTPSNKVTEKGKYVELRCDPISGHTALYWYRQSLGQGPEFLIYFQGTGAADDSGLPNDRFFAVRPEGSVSTLKIQRTERGDSAVYLCASSFIGSSTDTQYFGPGTRLTVL.